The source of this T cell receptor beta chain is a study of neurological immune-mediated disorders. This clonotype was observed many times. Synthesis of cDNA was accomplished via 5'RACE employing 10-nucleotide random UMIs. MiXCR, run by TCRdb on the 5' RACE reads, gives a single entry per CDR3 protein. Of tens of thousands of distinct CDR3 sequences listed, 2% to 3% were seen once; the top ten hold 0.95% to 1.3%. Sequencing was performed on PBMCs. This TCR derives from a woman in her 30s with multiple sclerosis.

The CDR3 loop is CASSFRGTTGELFF. For the CDR3, the DNA is TGTGCCAGCAGTTTCCGGGGGACCACCGGGGAGCTGTTTTTT. The chain carries TRBV27 and TRBJ2-2, with a weak D call TRBD2 (6 bases). In germline, CDR1 is MNHEY, CDR2 SMNVEV (reference sequence). The CDR3 runs 14 residues. V lost 3 bases and J lost 4, with 9 bases in between.